Listed below are T cell receptor beta chains from one sample, sequenced in a study of T-cell memory formation after mild COVID-19. Each CDR3 protein is one row after TCRdb ran MiXCR on the 5' RACE reads. The repertoire holds 400,000 to 550,000 distinct CDR3 sequences, with roughly 25% as singletons. Sample: PBMCs or a T cell subset sorted from them (not recorded which). The receptors derive from an adult woman who had mild COVID-19 (a few samples of this study predate the infection). Cell type and time point are not known. Both conserved end residues are part of each CDR3. The D gene is left open where the match is weak. Size is omitted from some rows. Given values are once, few, many or a class for expanded clones.

V gene	D gene	J gene	clone size	CDR3 protein	CDR3 DNA
TRBV5-1	TRBD1	TRBJ2-7	few	CASSLGQGAWEQYF	TGCGCCAGCAGCTTGGGACAGGGGGCGTGGGAGCAGTACTTC
TRBV20-1	TRBD1	TRBJ2-7	-	CSANPGQPFEQYF	TGCAGTGCTAACCCGGGACAGCCATTCGAGCAGTACTTC
TRBV20-1	TRBD2	TRBJ2-1	few	CSAVAGVPYNEQFF	TGCAGTGCCGTAGCGGGAGTCCCCTACAATGAGCAGTTCTTC
TRBV2	-	TRBJ1-2	-	CASTANYGYTF	TGTGCCAGCACGGCTAACTATGGCTACACCTTC
TRBV7-6	-	TRBJ2-7	few	CASSTRDGVYEQYF	TGTGCCAGCAGCACCAGGGACGGAGTCTACGAGCAGTACTTC
TRBV7-9	-	TRBJ1-1	few	CASSLDGGTEAFF	TGTGCCAGCAGCTTGGATGGGGGTACTGAAGCTTTCTTT
TRBV20-1	-	TRBJ2-7	few	CSAYQGYEQYF	TGCAGTGCTTACCAGGGCTACGAGCAGTACTTC
TRBV28	-	TRBJ1-1	few	CASSSDGRLNTEAFF	TGTGCCAGCAGTTCCGACGGACGGTTGAACACTGAAGCTTTCTTT
TRBV5-1	TRBD1	TRBJ2-2	-	CVTGANTGELFF	TGCGTCACAGGGGCAAACACCGGGGAGCTGTTTTTT
TRBV20-1	TRBD2	TRBJ2-1	-	CSAVSSGPSYNEQFF	TGCAGTGCTGTGTCTAGCGGGCCTTCCTACAATGAGCAGTTCTTC
TRBV24-1	TRBD1	TRBJ2-5	-	CATSTRTGGEKTQYF	TGTGCCACCAGTACACGGACAGGGGGCGAAAAGACCCAGTACTTC
TRBV6-2/TRBV6-3	-	TRBJ2-7	-	CASSYRESSYEHYF	TGTGCCAGCAGTTATCGGGAGAGTTCGTACGAGCATTACTTC
TRBV2	-	TRBJ2-1	few	CASSEGDSYNEQFF	TGTGCCAGCAGTGAGGGGGACTCCTACAATGAGCAGTTCTTC
TRBV6-5	-	TRBJ2-5	few	CASSHSGGAETQYF	TGTGCCAGCAGCCACTCCGGCGGGGCAGAGACCCAGTACTTC
TRBV11-3	TRBD1	TRBJ2-5	-	CASSLGDRDRGRRETQYF	TGTGCCAGCAGCTTAGGCGACCGGGACAGGGGGCGCAGGGAGACCCAGTACTTC
TRBV21-1	-	TRBJ1-1	few	CASSPHRGGGRGRSWENTEAFF	TGTGCCAGCAGCCCGCACAGGGGGGGAGGCAGGGGGCGCTCCTGGGAGAACACTGAAGCTTTCTTT
TRBV7-7	-	TRBJ2-5	-	CASERLEGTQYF	TGTGCTAGCGAGAGGTTAGAGGGGACCCAGTACTTC
TRBV29-1	TRBD1	TRBJ2-3	few	CSVAKGQGPADTQYF	TGCAGCGTCGCTAAAGGACAGGGACCCGCAGATACGCAGTATTTT
TRBV11-2	-	TRBJ1-4	-	CASNLRGNEKLFF	TGTGCCAGCAACCTCAGGGGTAATGAAAAACTGTTTTTT
TRBV6-5	-	TRBJ2-1	-	CASSRRANSHEQFF	TGTGCCAGCAGCAGGAGGGCCAATAGCCATGAGCAGTTCTTC
TRBV29-1	-	TRBJ1-1	few	CSALYSEAFF	TGCAGCGCCCTGTATTCTGAAGCTTTCTTT
TRBV25-1	TRBD1	TRBJ2-3	-	CASSELTGERSDTQYF	TGTGCCAGCAGTGAGCTTACAGGGGAACGCTCAGATACGCAGTATTTT
TRBV20-1	-	TRBJ2-7	once	CSAARAYEQYF	TGCAGTGCTGCTCGGGCCTACGAGCAGTACTTC
TRBV4-1	-	TRBJ2-3	few	CASSQDGLRGDTDTQYF	TGCGCCAGCAGCCAAGATGGGTTGAGGGGGGACACAGATACGCAGTATTTT
TRBV11-2	-	TRBJ1-1	-	CASSPPVPEAFF	TGTGCCAGCAGCCCCCCAGTCCCTGAAGCTTTCTTT
TRBV5-1	-	TRBJ2-1	many	CASSLAASSYNEQFF	TGCGCCAGCAGCTTGGCAGCTAGCTCCTACAATGAGCAGTTCTTC
TRBV7-9	-	TRBJ1-5	-	CASSLARGGSNQPQHF	TGTGCCAGCAGCTTAGCGCGAGGTGGCAGCAATCAGCCCCAGCATTTT
TRBV12-3/TRBV12-4	-	TRBJ2-7	-	CASSLGSIYPYEQYF	TGTGCCAGCAGCCTCGGGAGCATCTATCCCTACGAGCAGTACTTC
TRBV7-2	-	TRBJ2-3	few	CASSIGQPPTDTQYF	TGTGCCAGCAGCATTGGACAGCCTCCCACAGATACGCAGTATTTT
TRBV4-3	-	TRBJ2-7	-	CASSQEDGIAPYEQYF	TGCGCCAGCAGCCAAGAAGACGGGATAGCCCCGTACGAGCAGTACTTC
TRBV7-9	-	TRBJ1-1	-	CASSTGLNEAFF	TGTGCCAGCAGCACCGGACTAAACGAAGCTTTCTTT
TRBV7-6	-	TRBJ1-1	-	CASPTGRAREAFF	TGTGCCAGCCCTACAGGGAGAGCCCGAGAAGCTTTCTTT
TRBV5-4	TRBD2	TRBJ2-5	-	CASSNPGRVAETQETQYF	TGTGCCAGCAGCAACCCCGGGAGGGTAGCCGAAACCCAAGAGACCCAGTACTTC
TRBV5-1	-	TRBJ1-1	-	CASSPMISSALEAFF	TGCGCCAGCAGTCCCATGATAAGCTCTGCCCTTGAAGCTTTCTTT
TRBV19	-	TRBJ2-7	-	CASSSGIYEQYF	TGTGCCAGTAGTTCCGGGATCTACGAGCAGTACTTC
TRBV7-9	-	TRBJ2-5	-	CASNTNQETQYF	TGTGCCAGCAATACCAACCAAGAGACCCAGTACTTC